This TCR beta chain originates from a study of cytomegalovirus exposure and HLA in healthy donors. Sequenced by immunoSEQ multiplex PCR; TCRdb stores in-frame clones only, minus some. The sample consists of about 69,000 clones, around 93% of them appearing once. Unmatched junction bases numbered 5, after V lost 5 bases and J lost 7 bases. The CDR3 runs 13 residues. CDR1 is SGHVS, CDR2 FNYEAQ, per germline. This sequence joins TRBV7-6 and TRBJ2-1; 7 nucleotides agree with TRBD2. Sequencing used PBMCs. This clonotype was obtained from a woman under 30 in good health and CMV-seronegative. The CDR3 DNA reads as TGTGCCAGCAGCCCCGCCGGGGGGAATGAGCAGTTCTTC. Residues: CASSPAGGNEQFF.